This is a list of T cell receptor beta chains from one sample in a study of TIL therapy for anti-PD-1-resistant metastatic lung cancer. Only in-frame clones appear in the TCRdb table, and some are missing; sequencing was by immunoSEQ multiplex PCR. This sample has around 6,000 clones, with around 69% found just once. The material was tumor tissue, obtained at baseline. These receptors were taken from a person between 30 and 79 years old with non-small cell lung cancer. The conserved cysteine and the conserved F or W are not part of the CDR3 here. Fields, in order: V gene, D gene, J gene, CDR3 protein. D genes are given only for firm matches.

TRBV28	.	TRBJ2-4	ASSIRQLAKNIQY
TRBV28	TRBD1	TRBJ2-7	ASSLGWGTGSGEQY
TRBV18	.	TRBJ2-7	ASSADRYEQY
TRBV15	.	TRBJ1-5	ATSRARDTGGPQH
TRBV7-8	TRBD2	TRBJ2-1	ASSPTSGRGDEQF
TRBV11-2	TRBD1	TRBJ2-3	ASSFTQTGGTDTQY
TRBV12-3/TRBV12-4	.	TRBJ1-5	ASSFLRDQPQH
TRBV6-4	.	TRBJ2-3	ASSEARGSTDTQY
TRBV30	.	TRBJ1-5	AWSQGNQPQH
TRBV6-2/TRBV6-3	TRBD2	TRBJ2-7	ASRPGGLVSYEQY
TRBV5-1	.	TRBJ2-5	ASSLVQGGQETQY
TRBV6-1	TRBD2	TRBJ2-5	ASSELAGGQETQY
TRBV18	.	TRBJ1-5	ASSPPYSNQPQH
TRBV7-7	.	TRBJ2-5	ASSLVHGSQETQY